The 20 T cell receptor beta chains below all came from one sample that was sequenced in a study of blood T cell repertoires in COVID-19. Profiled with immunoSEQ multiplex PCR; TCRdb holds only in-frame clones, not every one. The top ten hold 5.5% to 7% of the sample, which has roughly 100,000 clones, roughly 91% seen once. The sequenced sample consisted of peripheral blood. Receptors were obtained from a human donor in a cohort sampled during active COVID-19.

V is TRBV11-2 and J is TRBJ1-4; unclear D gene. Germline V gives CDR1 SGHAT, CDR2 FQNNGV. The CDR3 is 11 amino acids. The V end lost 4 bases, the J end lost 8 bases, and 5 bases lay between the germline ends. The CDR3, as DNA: TGTGCCAGCAGCTCCCAAGAAAAACTGTTTTTT. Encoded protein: CASSSQEKLFF.

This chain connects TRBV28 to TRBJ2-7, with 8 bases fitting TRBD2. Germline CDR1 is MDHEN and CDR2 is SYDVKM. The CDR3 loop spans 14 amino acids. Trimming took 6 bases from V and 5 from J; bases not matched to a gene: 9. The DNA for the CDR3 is TGTGCCAGCAGACGGACTAGCAATTGGAACGAGCAGTACTTC. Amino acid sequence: CASRRTSNWNEQYF. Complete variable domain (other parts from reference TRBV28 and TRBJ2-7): DVKVTQSSRYLVKRTGEKVFLECVQDMDHENMFWYRQDPGLGLRLIYFSYDVKMKEKGDIPEGYSVSREKKERFSLILESASTNQTSMYLCASRRTSNWNEQYFGPGTRLTVT.

The CDR3 reads CASSQTGPYEQYF. The CDR3 DNA follows: TGTGCCAGCAGTCAAACAGGGCCCTACGAGCAGTACTTC. The chain links TRBV7-6 to TRBJ2-7; possibly TRBD1 for D (6 bases). Germline V gene lookup returns CDR1 SGHVS and CDR2 FNYEAQ. V was trimmed by 6 bases and J by 2 bases, leaving 11 bases between them. The CDR3 is made up of 13 amino acids.

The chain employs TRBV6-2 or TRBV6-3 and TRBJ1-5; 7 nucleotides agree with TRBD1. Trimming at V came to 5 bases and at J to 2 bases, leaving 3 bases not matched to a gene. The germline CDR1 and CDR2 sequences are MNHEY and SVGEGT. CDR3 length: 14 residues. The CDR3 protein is CASSHRGGNQPQHF. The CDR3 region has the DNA TGTGCCAGCAGTCACAGGGGAGGCAATCAGCCCCAGCATTTT.

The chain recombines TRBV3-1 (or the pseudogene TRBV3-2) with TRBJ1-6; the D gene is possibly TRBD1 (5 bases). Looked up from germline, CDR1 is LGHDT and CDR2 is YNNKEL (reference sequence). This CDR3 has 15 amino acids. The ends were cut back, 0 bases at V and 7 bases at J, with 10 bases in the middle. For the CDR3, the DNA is TGTGCCAGCAGCCAAGATTCAGGGCGAAATTCACCCCTCCACTTT. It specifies CASSQDSGRNSPLHF.

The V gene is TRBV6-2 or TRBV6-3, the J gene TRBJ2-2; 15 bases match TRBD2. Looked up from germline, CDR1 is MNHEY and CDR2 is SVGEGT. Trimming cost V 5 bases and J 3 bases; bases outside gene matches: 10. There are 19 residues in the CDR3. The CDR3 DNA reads TGTGCCAGCAGTCGCATACCGGGACTAGCGGGAGGATACACCGGGGAGCTGTTTTTT. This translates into CASSRIPGLAGGYTGELFF.

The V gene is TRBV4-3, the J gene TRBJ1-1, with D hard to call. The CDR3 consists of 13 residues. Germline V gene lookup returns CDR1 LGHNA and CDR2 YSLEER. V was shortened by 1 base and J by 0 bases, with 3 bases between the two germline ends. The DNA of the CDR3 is TGCGCCAGCAGCCAAGTTATGAACACTGAAGCTTTCTTT. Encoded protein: CASSQVMNTEAFF.

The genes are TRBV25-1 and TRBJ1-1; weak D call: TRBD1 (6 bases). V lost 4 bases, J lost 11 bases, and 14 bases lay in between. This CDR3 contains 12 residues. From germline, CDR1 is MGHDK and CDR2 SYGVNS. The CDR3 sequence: CASSVLGGRAFF. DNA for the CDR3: TGTGCCAGCAGTGTTCTGGGGGGGCGGGCTTTCTTT.

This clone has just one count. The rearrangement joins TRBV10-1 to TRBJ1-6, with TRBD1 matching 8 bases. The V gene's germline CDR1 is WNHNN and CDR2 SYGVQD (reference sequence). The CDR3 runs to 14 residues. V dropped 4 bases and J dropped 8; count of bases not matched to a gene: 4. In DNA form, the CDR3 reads TGCGCCAGCAGTGGGACAGGGAGCGATTCACCCCTCCACTTT. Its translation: CASSGTGSDSPLHF.

The CDR3 DNA reads TGTGCCAGCATTCCAGGGGGTTCTGTACGCTACGAGCAGTACTTC. It specifies CASIPGGSVRYEQYF. The chain recombines TRBV2 with TRBJ2-7, with 7 bases matching TRBD1. The CDR3 spans 15 residues. Per the germline V gene, CDR1 is SNHLY and CDR2 is FYNNEI. Trimming at V came to 7 bases and at J to 3 bases, leaving 12 bases not matched to a gene.

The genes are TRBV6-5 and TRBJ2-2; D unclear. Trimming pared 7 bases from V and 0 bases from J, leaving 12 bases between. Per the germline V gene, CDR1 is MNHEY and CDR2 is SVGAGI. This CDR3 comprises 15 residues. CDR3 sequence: CASIGRSANTGELFF. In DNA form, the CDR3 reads TGTGCCAGCATTGGAAGGAGTGCGAACACCGGGGAGCTGTTTTTT.

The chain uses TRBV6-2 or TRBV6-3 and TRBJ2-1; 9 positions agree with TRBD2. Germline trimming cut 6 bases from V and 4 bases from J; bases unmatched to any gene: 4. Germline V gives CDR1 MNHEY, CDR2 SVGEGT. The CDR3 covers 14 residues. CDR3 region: CASSIAGVYNEQFF. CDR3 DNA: TGTGCCAGCAGCATAGCGGGGGTTTACAATGAGCAGTTCTTC.

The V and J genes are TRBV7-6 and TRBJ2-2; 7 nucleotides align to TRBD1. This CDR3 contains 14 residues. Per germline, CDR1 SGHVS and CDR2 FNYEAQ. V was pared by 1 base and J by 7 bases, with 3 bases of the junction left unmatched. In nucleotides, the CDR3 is TGTGCCAGCAGCTTAGTAGGGGGCGGCGGGGAGCTGTTTTTT. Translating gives CASSLVGGGGELFF. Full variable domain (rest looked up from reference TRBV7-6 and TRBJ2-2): GAGVSQSPRYKVTKRGQDVALRCDPISGHVSLYWYRQALGQGPEFLTYFNYEAQQDKSGLPNDRFSAERPEGSISTLTIQRTEQRDSAMYRCASSLVGGGGELFFGEGSRLTVL.

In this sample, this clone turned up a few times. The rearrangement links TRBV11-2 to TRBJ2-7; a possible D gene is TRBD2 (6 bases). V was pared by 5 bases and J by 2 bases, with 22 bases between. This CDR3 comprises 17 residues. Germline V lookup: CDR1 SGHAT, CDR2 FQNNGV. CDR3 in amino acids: CASSLFAAGTSAYEQYF. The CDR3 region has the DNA TGTGCCAGCAGCCTCTTCGCGGCCGGGACTTCCGCCTACGAGCAGTACTTC.

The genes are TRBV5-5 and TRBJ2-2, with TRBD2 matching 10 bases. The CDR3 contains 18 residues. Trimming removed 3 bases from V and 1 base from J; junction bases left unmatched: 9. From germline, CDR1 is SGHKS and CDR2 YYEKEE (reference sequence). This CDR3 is CASSSQGLAGVNTGELFF. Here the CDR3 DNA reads TGTGCCAGCAGCTCCCAAGGGCTAGCGGGAGTGAACACCGGGGAGCTGTTTTTT.

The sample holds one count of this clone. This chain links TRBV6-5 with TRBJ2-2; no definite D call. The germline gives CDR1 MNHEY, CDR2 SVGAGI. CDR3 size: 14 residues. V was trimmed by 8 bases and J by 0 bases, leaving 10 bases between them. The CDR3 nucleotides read TGTGCCAGCGGGTGGGCTTCGAACACCGGGGAGCTGTTTTTT. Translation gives CASGWASNTGELFF.

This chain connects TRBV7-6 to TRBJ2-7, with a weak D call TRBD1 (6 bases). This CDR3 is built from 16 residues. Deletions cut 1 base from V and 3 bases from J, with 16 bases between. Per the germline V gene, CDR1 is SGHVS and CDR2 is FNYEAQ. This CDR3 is CASSLDPQGGDYEQYF. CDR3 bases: TGTGCCAGCAGCTTAGATCCACAGGGTGGCGACTACGAGCAGTACTTC. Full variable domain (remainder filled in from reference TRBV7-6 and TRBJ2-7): GAGVSQSPRYKVTKRGQDVALRCDPISGHVSLYWYRQALGQGPEFLTYFNYEAQQDKSGLPNDRFSAERPEGSISTLTIQRTEQRDSAMYRCASSLDPQGGDYEQYFGPGTRLTVT.

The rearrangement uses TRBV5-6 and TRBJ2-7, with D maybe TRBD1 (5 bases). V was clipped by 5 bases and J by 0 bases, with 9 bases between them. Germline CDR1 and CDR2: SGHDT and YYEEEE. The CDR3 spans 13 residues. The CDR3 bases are TGTGCCAGCAGGACAGTTAGCTCCTACGAGCAGTACTTC. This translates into CASRTVSSYEQYF.

The DNA of the CDR3 is TGTGCCAGCAGCTTAGTTGTCAGGGGGATTGGTACGCAGTATTTT. Protein: CASSLVVRGIGTQYF. The chain uses TRBV7-2 and TRBJ2-3, with 7 nucleotides matching TRBD1. CDR3 size: 15 residues. With V trimmed by 1 base and J by 8 bases, 9 bases remained unmatched. Germline CDR1 is SGHTA and CDR2 is FQGNSA.

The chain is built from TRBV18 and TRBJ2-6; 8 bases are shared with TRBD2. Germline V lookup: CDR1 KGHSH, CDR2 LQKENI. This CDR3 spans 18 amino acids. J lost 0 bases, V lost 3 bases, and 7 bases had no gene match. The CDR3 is CASSPLQSGGSGANVLTF. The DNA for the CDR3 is TGTGCCAGCTCACCGCTCCAGAGCGGGGGCTCTGGGGCCAACGTCCTGACTTTC.